This T cell receptor (beta chain) was profiled in a study of STAT5B mutations in CD4+ large granular lymphocyte leukemia (dated by TCRdb to about 2022). Study-wide context: Among the healthy controls, the CDR3 'QG' motif was associated with a particular HLA allele. The study compared the TCRbeta repertoires of patients with CD4+ T-cell large granular lymphocyte leukemia against those of healthy blood donors. Flow cytometry on FACSCanto II or FACSVerse showed that the purified fractions were more than 95% pure among lymphocytes.

TCRbeta rearrangements were sequenced from genomic DNA using the immunoSEQ assay at survey resolution. From the authors' description of their analysis: A lowest detectable productive clonotype frequency of 2.59 x 10-5 was observed in the TCR sequencing data. Only productive TCRbeta rearrangements, defined as complete and in-frame sequences, were included in the analyses. The clonality of each sample was calculated as Simpson clonality in the immunoSEQ Analyzer version 3.0. Clones were categorized by frequency as very rare, small, medium, large (1-20%) or hyperexpanded (>20%). Generation probabilities were estimated with OLGA 1.2.3, V-gene circos plots were made with VDJtools, specificities were looked up in VDJdb, and CDR3 motifs were identified with GLIPH. In its TCRdb copy, this immuneACCESS table keeps in-frame sequences only and misses some clones. Where compared with another copy, unresolved V genes explain less than half of these, and the others have no known cause. V and J calls and clone size are given by that table; D and trimming were obtained from the DNA. Within this sample are some 30,000 clones, with about 85% of them counted one time only. Around 4.5% of the sample rests with the top ten.

The healthy controls were around 40 blood donors, and the buffy coats of these donors were supplied by the Finnish Red Cross blood service. All TCR-sequenced material derived from peripheral blood: patient blood samples and healthy donor buffy coats. Peripheral blood mononuclear cells were isolated by Ficoll-Hypaque gradient centrifugation. CD4+ cells were magnetically purified from the buffy coats of healthy controls. The Gentra Puregene Cell and Tissue kit was used to extract genomic DNA, and a Qubit 2.0 fluorometer was used to measure the amount of genomic DNA. The CDR3 goes from the cysteine to the phenylalanine over 16 residues. Only the CDR3 DNA stays, 48 bases, in frame from base 1. Taken from the germline V gene, the CDR1 and CDR2 loops are MNHNS and SASEGT. The V end loses 1 base and the J end loses 7 bases, and a stretch of 17 bases separates them. As regards this clone: Its cognate antigen has yet to be identified. Base qualities were left out, and no much larger clone turns up one base away.

The investigation overall reported the following: Data were not HLA-matched; higher clonality in CD4+ versus CD8+ T-LGLL could reflect the relatively small sample size. The main leukemic clonotypes were found to be private to each patient, although more than 20% of the main leukemic clonotypes were detected at low frequency in the non-leukemic repertoires of other patients. Enrichment of TRBV06-family usage was observed among the top patient clones (8/27) relative to healthy controls (2/35). Compared with healthy CD4+ repertoires, CD4-sorted patient repertoires appeared more clonal, and this difference remained even after the putative leukemic clones were removed.

This receptor was obtained from a human donor in good health. Recombination connected TRBV6-1 to TRBJ1-5, with the D gene not clear enough to name. The sequenced sample was CD4+ T cells from blood buffy coats. The nucleotide sequence is TGTGCCAGCAGTGAAGATCGTTGGGGAGGAGGCCAGCCCCAGCATTTT. Translated, this gives CASSEDRWGGGQPQHF.